The clone carrying this TCR beta chain was counted a single time. Germline-derived CDR1 and CDR2 are LNHNV and YYDKDF (reference sequence). The germline V and J ends were trimmed by 4 bases and 4 bases, with 14 bases remaining between them. The CDR3 runs to 15 residues. This entry comes from a study of blood T cell repertoires in COVID-19. Study-level information: Material from acute and convalescent COVID-19 was sourced from the United States, Italy and Spain.

The repertoire was sequenced with immunoSEQ multiplex PCR; TCRdb's copy has only in-frame clones and lacks some. The data show some 200,000 clones, around 83% seen once. The chain has TRBV15 and TRBJ2-1; TRBD2 might be the D (5 bases). This receptor was obtained from a woman aged 65 to 85 with COVID-19, enrolled during active disease. Source material: peripheral blood. Here the CDR3 reads CATSKNGNRYNEQFF. As DNA, the CDR3 is TGTGCCACCAGCAAAAACGGGAACCGTTACAATGAGCAGTTCTTC.